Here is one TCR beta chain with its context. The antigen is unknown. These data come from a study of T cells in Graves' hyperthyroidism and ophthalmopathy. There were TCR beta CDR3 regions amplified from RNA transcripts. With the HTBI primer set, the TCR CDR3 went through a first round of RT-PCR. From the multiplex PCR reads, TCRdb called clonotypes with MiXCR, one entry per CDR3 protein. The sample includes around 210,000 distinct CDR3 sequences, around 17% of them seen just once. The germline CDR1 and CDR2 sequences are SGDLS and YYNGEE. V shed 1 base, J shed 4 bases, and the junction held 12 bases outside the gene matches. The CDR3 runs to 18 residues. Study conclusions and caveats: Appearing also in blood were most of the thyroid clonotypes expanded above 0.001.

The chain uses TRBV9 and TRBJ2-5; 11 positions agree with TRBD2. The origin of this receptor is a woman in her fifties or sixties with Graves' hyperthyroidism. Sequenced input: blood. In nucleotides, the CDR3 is TGTGCCAGCAGCGTACAGGCTGGGGTAGCGGGAGGGCCAGAGACCCAGTACTTC. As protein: CASSVQAGVAGGPETQYF.